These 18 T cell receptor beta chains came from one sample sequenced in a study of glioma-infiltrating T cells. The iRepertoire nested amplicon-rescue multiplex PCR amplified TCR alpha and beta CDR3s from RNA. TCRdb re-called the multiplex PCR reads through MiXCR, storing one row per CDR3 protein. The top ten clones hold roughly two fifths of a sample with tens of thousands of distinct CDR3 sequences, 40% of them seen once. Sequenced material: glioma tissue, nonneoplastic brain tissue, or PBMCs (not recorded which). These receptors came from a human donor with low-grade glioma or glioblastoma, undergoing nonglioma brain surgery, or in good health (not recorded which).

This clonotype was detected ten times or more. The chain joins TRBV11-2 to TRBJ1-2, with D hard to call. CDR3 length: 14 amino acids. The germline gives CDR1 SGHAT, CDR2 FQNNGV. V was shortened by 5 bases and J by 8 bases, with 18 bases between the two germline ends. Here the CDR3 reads CASSLRSGVEGYTF. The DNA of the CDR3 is TGTGCCAGCAGCCTCCGAAGCGGGGTAGAAGGCTACACCTTC. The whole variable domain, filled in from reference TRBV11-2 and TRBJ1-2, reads EAGVAQSPRYKIIEKRQSVAFWCNPISGHATLYWYQQILGQGPKLLIQFQNNGVVDDSQLPKDRFSAERLKGVDSTLKIQPAKLEDSAVYLCASSLRSGVEGYTFGSGTRLTVV.

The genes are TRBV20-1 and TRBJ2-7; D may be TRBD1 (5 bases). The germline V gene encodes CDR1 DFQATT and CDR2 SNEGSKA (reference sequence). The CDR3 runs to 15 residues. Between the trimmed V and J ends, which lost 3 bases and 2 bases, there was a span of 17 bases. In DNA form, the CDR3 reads TGCAGTGCTAGCGCCAAGGGGCCAGGGCCCTACGAGCAGTACTTC. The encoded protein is CSASAKGPGPYEQYF.

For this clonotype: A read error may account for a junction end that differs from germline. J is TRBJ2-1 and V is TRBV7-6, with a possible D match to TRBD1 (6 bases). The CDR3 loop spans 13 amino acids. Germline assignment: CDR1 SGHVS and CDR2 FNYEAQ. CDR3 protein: CASSPGTRDGQLF. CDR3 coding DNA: TGTGCCAGCAGCCCTGGGACACGGGATGGGCAGCTCTTC.

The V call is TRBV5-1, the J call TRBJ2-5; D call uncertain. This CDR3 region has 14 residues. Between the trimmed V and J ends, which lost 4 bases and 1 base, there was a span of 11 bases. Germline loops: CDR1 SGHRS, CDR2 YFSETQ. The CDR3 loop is CASSKGGGQETQYF. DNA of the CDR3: TGCGCCAGCAGCAAAGGCGGCGGCCAAGAGACCCAGTACTTC. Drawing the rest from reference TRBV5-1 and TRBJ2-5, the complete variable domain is KAGVTQTPRYLIKTRGQQVTLSCSPISGHRSVSWYQQTPGQGLQFLFEYFSETQRNKGNFPGRFSGRQFSNSRSEMNVSTLELGDSALYLCASSKGGGQETQYFGPGTRLLVL.

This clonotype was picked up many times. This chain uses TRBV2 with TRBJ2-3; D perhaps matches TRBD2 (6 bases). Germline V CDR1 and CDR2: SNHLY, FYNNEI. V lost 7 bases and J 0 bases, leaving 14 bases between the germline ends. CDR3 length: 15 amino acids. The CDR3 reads CASILVAASTDTQYF. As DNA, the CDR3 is TGTGCCAGCATACTCGTAGCGGCTAGCACAGATACGCAGTATTTT.

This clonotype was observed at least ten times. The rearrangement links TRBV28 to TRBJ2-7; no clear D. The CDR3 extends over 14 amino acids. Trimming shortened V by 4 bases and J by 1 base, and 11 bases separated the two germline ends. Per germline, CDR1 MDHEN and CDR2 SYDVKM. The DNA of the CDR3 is TGTGCCAGCAGTTCAGGATACCTTTCCTACGAGCAGTACTTC. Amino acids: CASSSGYLSYEQYF.

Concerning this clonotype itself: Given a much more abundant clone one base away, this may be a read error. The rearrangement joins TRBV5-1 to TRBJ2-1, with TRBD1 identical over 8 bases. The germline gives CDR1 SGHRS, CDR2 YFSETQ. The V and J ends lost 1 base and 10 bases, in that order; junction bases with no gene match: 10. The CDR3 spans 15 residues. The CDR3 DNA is TGCGCCAGCAGCTTGAGTGGACAGGGCTTGGACGAGCAGTTCTTC. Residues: CASSLSGQGLDEQFF.

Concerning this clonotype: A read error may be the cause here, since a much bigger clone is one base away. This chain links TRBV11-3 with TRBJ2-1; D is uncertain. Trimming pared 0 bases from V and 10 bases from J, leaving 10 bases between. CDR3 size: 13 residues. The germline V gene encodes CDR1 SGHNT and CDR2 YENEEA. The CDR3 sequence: CASSLDPYEEQFF. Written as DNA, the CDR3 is TGTGCCAGCAGCTTAGATCCTTATGAAGAGCAGTTCTTC.

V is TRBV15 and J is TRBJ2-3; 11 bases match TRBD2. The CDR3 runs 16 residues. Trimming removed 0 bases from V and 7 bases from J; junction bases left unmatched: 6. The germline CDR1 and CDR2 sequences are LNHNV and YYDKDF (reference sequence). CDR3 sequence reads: CATSRDTLAGGYTQYF. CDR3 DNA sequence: TGTGCCACCAGCAGAGATACGCTAGCGGGGGGATATACGCAGTATTTT. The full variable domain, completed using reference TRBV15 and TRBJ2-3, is DAMVIQNPRYQVTQFGKPVTLSCSQTLNHNVMYWYQQKSSQAPKLLFHYYDKDFNNEADTPDNFQSRRPNTSFCFLDIRSPGLGDTAMYLCATSRDTLAGGYTQYFGPGTRLTVL.

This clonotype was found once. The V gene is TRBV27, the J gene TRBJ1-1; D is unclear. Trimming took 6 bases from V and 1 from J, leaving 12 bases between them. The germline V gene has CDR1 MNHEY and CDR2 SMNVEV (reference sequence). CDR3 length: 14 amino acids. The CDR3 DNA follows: TGTGCCAGCAGGACGACAAATAAGAACACTGAAGCTTTCTTT. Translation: CASRTTNKNTEAFF.

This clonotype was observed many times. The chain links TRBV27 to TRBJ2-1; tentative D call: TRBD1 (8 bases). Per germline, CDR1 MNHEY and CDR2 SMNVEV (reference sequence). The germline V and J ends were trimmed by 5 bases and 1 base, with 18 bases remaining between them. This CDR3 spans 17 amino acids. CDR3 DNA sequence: TGTGCCAGCAGTCGTACAGGGGGGGATGTGTCCTACAATGAGCAGTTCTTC. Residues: CASSRTGGDVSYNEQFF.

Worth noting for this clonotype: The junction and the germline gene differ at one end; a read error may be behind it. CDR3: CAGSVRVHSNEKLLF. The DNA for the CDR3 is TGTGCCGGCAGCGTCCGGGTACATAGCAATGAAAAACTGCTTTTT. The V gene is TRBV28, the J gene TRBJ1-4; no clear D. Germline loops: CDR1 MDHEN, CDR2 SYDVKM. The CDR3 is 15 amino acids.

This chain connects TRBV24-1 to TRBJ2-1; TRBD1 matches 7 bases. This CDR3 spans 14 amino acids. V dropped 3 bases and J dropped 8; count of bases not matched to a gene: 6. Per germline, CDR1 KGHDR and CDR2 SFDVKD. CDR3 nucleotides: TGTGCCACCAGTGATCGGACAGGTCCCTATGAGCAGTTCTTC. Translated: CATSDRTGPYEQFF.

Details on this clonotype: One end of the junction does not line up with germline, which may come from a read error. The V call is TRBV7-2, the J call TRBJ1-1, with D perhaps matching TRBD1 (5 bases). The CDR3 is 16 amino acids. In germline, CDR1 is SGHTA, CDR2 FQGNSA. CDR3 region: CAGSARSSGTPRAAFF. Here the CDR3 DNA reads TGTGCCGGCAGCGCCCGGTCATCTGGGACGCCCCGCGCAGCTTTCTTT.

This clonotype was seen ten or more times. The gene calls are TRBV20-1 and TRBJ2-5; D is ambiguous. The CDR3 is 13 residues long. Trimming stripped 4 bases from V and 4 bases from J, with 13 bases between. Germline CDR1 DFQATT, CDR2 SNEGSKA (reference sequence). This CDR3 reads CSAIGITRETQYF. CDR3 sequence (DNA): TGCAGTGCTATAGGGATTACCAGAGAGACCCAGTACTTC.

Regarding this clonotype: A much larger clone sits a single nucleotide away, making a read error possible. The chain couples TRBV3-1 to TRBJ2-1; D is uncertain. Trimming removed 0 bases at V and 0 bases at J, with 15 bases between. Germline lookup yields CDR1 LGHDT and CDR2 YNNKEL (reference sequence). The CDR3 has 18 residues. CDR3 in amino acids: CASSQEYGLPGSYNEQFF. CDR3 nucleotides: TGTGCCAGCAGCCAAGAGTACGGCTTACCCGGCTCCTACAATGAGCAGTTCTTC.

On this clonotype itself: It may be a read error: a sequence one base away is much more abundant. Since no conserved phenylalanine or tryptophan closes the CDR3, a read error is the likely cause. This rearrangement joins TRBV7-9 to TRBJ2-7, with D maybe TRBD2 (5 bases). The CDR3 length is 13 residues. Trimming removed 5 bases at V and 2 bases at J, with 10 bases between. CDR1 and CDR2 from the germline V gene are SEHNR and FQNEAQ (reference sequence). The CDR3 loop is CASSAGMTYEQYL. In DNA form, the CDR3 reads TGTGCCAGCAGCGCCGGGATGACCTACGAGCAGTACCTC.

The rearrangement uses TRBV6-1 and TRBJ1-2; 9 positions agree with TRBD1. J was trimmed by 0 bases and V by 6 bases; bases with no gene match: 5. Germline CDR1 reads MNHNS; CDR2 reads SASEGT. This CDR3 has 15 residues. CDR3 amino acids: CASRAGQGPNYGYTF. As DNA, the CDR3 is TGTGCCAGCAGGGCAGGACAGGGGCCTAACTATGGCTACACCTTC.